The rows below give T cell receptor beta chains drawn from one sample of a study of T cells in Graves' hyperthyroidism and ophthalmopathy. TCRdb ran MiXCR on the multiplex PCR reads and lists one entry per CDR3 protein. The sample comprises 370,000 or so distinct CDR3 sequences, more than 20% of which are singletons, and more than 60% rests with the top ten. The source material was blood. The receptors were sampled from a man in his fifties with Graves' hyperthyroidism. Both conserved end residues are part of each CDR3. The D gene is left open where the match is weak. Rows may omit the clone size; those that give it use once, few, many or a size class.

d_call j_call v_call clone_size cdr3_nt cdr3_aa
. TRBJ2-7 TRBV6-1 . TGTGCCAGCACCTACGACAGCCCGCTCTACGAGCAGTACTTC CASTYDSPLYEQYF
. TRBJ2-2 TRBV7-9 few TGTGCCAGCAGCTTTTCCGGACAGACCAACACCGGGGAGCTGTTTTTT CASSFSGQTNTGELFF
. TRBJ1-1 TRBV28 many TGTGCCAGCAATCGACGGGACCGACCATACACTGAAGCTTTCTTT CASNRRDRPYTEAFF
. TRBJ2-7 TRBV6-2/TRBV6-3 few TGTGCCAGCAGGAAGGACATCTCCTACGAGCAGTACTTC CASRKDISYEQYF
. TRBJ2-5 TRBV10-3 . TGTGCCATCAGTGAGACGGAAGAGACCCAGTACTTC CAISETEETQYF
TRBD1 TRBJ2-7 TRBV28 many TGTGCCAGCAGTGGACCGGGACAGGGACCTGAGCAGTACTTC CASSGPGQGPEQYF
. TRBJ2-7 TRBV7-3 . TGTGCCAGCAGCAAACTACAGGGTTACGAGCAGTACTTC CASSKLQGYEQYF
. TRBJ2-1 TRBV7-3 many TGTGCCAGCAGCTTACGACAGCGGGCTTACAATGAGCAGTTCTTC CASSLRQRAYNEQFF
. TRBJ1-1 TRBV5-1 . TGCGCCAGCCGGGCCCCGAACACTGAAGCTTTCTTT CASRAPNTEAFF
. TRBJ2-3 TRBV10-3 . TGTGCCATCAGTGAGACCCGCACAGATACGCAGTATTTT CAISETRTDTQYF
. TRBJ2-3 TRBV28 many TGTGCCAGCACGACAGCCCTTAGAAAGCGCAATCGCACAGATACGCAGTATTTT CASTTALRKRNRTDTQYF
. TRBJ2-7 TRBV5-4 . TGTGCCAGCAGCACCCCAGAGGGCGAGCAGTACTTC CASSTPEGEQYF
. TRBJ2-7 TRBV11-2 many TGTGCCAGCAGCCTTGAACTCGTCTACGAGCAGTACTTC CASSLELVYEQYF
TRBD2 TRBJ2-3 TRBV28 many TGTGCCAGCAGTGGGACTAGCGGGACACCAGATACGCAGTATTTT CASSGTSGTPDTQYF
. TRBJ1-2 TRBV2 many TGTGCCAGCAGACCACAGGCGAACTATGGCTACACCTTC CASRPQANYGYTF
. TRBJ2-3 TRBV6-1 many TGTGCCAGCAGTGAAGGCTCCGGGACAATAAGCAGGGGTACGCAGTATTTT CASSEGSGTISRGTQYF
TRBD2 TRBJ2-7 TRBV20-1 few TGCAGTGTTCTAGGGAGGGCTAGCTCCTACGAGCAGTACTTC CSVLGRASSYEQYF
. TRBJ2-2 TRBV29-1 . TGCAGCGTATCTCCTCCGGGACCAAACACCGGGGAGCTGTTTTTT CSVSPPGPNTGELFF
. TRBJ1-1 TRBV28 many TGTGCCAGCAAAGAGGAGAATGAAGCTTTCTTT CASKEENEAFF
TRBD1 TRBJ2-5 TRBV19 . TGTGCCAGTGGACAGGGGACCCAAGAGACCCAGTACTTC CASGQGTQETQYF
TRBD2 TRBJ2-3 TRBV27 many TGTGCCAGTAGTTCAAGACTAGCGGGAGAAGATACGCAGTATTTT CASSSRLAGEDTQYF
. TRBJ2-1 TRBV19 many TGTGCCAGTGCCCGGGACTTCTACAATGAGCAGTTCTTC CASARDFYNEQFF
. TRBJ1-2 TRBV20-1 few TGCAGTGCTAGCCGGGGCTCGCGTGGCTACACCTTC CSASRGSRGYTF
TRBD1 TRBJ1-1 TRBV7-2 . TGTGCCAGCAGCTTAGTGGGCAGGGGGGGGTCTGAAGCTTTCTTT CASSLVGRGGSEAFF
. TRBJ2-1 TRBV20-1 many TGCAGTGCTTACAGCGATTACAATGAGCAGTTCTTC CSAYSDYNEQFF
. TRBJ2-4 TRBV14 . TGTGCCAGCAGCCAAGATGGGTGGAACATTCAGTACTTC CASSQDGWNIQYF
TRBD1 TRBJ2-1 TRBV2 many TGTGCCAGCAAACCTTTGGGACAGTACAATGAGCAGTTCTTC CASKPLGQYNEQFF
. TRBJ2-1 TRBV5-1 . TGCGCCAGCAGCCCCTACTCGAGACCGGGAAATGAGCAGTTCTTC CASSPYSRPGNEQFF
. TRBJ2-5 TRBV11-2 . TGTGCCAGCAGCATCCCCTTAGCGAAAGAGACCCAGTACTTC CASSIPLAKETQYF
. TRBJ2-5 TRBV19 . TGTGCCAGTAGTATCCCCCCGCGTACGACCCAGTACTTC CASSIPPRTTQYF
. TRBJ2-7 TRBV5-1 . TGCGCCAGCAGCTTATGGGACCATCGAACCTACGAGCAGTACTTC CASSLWDHRTYEQYF
. TRBJ2-7 TRBV7-2 many TGTGCCAGCAGCTTGAAAGTAGGCTACGAGCAGTACTTC CASSLKVGYEQYF
. TRBJ1-2 TRBV11-2 . TGTGCCAGCAGCTTAGGTTGGGCGGGGGCCGACCTGTCGGGGTATGGCTACACCTTC CASSLGWAGADLSGYGYTF
TRBD1 TRBJ2-7 TRBV2 . TGTGCCAGCAGCGGACAGGTTAACGAGCGGTACTTC CASSGQVNERYF
. TRBJ2-5 TRBV29-1 few TGCAGCGTACGACAGGAGACCCAGTACTTC CSVRQETQYF
TRBD1 TRBJ2-7 TRBV15 few TGTGCCACCTTGGGACAGGGTGGCGAGCAGTACTTC CATLGQGGEQYF